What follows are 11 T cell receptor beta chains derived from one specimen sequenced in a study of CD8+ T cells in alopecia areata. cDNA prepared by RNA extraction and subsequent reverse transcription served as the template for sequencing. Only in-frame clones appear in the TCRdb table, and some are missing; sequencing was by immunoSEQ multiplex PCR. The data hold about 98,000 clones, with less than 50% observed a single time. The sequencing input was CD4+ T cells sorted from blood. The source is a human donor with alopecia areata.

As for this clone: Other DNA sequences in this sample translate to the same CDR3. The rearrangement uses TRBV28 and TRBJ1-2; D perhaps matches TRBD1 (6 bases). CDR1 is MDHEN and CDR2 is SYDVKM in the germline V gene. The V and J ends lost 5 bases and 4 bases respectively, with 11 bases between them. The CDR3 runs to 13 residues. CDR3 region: CASSLGGIYGYTF. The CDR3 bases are TGTGCCAGCAGTCTAGGGGGGATCTATGGCTACACCTTC.

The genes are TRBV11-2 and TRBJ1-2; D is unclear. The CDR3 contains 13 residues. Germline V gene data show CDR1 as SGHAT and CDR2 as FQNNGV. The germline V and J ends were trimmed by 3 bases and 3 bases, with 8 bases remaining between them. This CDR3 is CASSFPGDYGYTF. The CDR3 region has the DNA TGTGCCAGCAGCTTCCCGGGTGACTATGGCTACACCTTC.

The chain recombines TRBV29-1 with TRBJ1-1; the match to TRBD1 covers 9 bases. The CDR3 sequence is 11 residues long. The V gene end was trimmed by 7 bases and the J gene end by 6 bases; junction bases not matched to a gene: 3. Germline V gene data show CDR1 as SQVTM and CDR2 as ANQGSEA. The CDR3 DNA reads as TGCAGCGCCACAGGGGGCCCTGAAGCTTTCTTT. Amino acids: CSATGGPEAFF.

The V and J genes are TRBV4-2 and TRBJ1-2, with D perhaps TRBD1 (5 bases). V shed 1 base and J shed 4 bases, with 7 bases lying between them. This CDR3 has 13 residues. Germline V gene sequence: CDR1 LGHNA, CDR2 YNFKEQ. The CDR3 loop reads CASSQGRVYGYTF. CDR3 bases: TGTGCCAGCAGCCAAGGCAGGGTCTATGGCTACACCTTC.

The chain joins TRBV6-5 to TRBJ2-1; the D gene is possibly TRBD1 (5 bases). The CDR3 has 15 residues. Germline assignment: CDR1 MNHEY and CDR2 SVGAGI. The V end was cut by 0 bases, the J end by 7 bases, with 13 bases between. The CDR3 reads CASSYSRTLVNEQFF. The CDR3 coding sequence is TGTGCCAGCAGTTACTCGAGGACACTGGTAAATGAGCAGTTCTTC.

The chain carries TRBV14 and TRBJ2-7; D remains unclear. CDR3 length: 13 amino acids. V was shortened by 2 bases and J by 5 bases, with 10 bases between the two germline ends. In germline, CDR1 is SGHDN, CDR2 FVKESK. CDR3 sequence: CASSQNHGDEQYF. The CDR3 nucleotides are TGTGCCAGCAGCCAAAATCACGGAGACGAGCAGTACTTC.

The CDR3 reads CASSVSDYGYTF. The CDR3 coding sequence is TGTGCCAGCAGTGTATCCGACTATGGCTACACCTTC. The chain couples TRBV2 to TRBJ1-2; D call uncertain. CDR1 is SNHLY and CDR2 is FYNNEI in the germline V gene. There are 12 residues in the CDR3. The ends were cut back, 4 bases at V and 3 bases at J, with 6 bases in the middle. Combining the CDR3 with reference TRBV2 and TRBJ1-2 gives the whole variable domain EPEVTQTPSHQVTQMGQEVILRCVPISNHLYFYWYRQILGQKVEFLVSFYNNEISEKSEIFDDQFSVERPDGSNFTLKIRSTKLEDSAMYFCASSVSDYGYTFGSGTRLTVV.

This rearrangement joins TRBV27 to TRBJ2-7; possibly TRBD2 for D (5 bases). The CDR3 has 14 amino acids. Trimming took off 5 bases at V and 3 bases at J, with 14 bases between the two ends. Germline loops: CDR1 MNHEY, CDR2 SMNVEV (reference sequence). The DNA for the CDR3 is TGTGCCAGCAGTCCCCCGGGGATGCACTACGAGCAGTACTTC. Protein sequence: CASSPPGMHYEQYF.

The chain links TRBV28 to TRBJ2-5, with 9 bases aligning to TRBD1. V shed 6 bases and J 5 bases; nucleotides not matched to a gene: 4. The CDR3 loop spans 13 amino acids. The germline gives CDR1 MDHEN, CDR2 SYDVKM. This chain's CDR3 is CASSQGQGETQYF. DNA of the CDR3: TGTGCCAGCAGCCAAGGACAGGGGGAGACCCAGTACTTC.

CDR3 coding DNA: TGCGCCAGCAGCTTGGTCGGCAACTCGGGGACCAATGAGCAGTTCTTC. This encodes CASSLVGNSGTNEQFF. The chain has TRBV5-1 and TRBJ2-1, with D perhaps given as TRBD1 or TRBD2 (5 bases each). With 0 bases removed from V and 6 bases from J, the gap between germline ends came to 16 bases. The CDR3 length is 16 residues. CDR1 and CDR2 from the germline V gene are SGHRS and YFSETQ.

The CDR3 sequence: CAWSVAGGVYEQYF. The DNA of the CDR3 is TGTGCCTGGAGTGTAGCGGGAGGAGTCTACGAGCAGTACTTC. V gene TRBV30 combines with J gene TRBJ2-7; TRBD2 aligns across 9 bases. This CDR3 spans 14 amino acids. Germline V gene data show CDR1 as GTSNPN and CDR2 as SVGIG (reference sequence). With V trimmed by 0 bases and J by 3 bases, 3 bases remained unmatched.